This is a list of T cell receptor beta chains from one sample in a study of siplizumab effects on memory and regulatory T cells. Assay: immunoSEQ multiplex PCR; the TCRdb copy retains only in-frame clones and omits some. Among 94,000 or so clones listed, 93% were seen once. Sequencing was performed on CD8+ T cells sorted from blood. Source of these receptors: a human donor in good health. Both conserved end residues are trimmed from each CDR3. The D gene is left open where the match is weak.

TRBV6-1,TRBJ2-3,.,ASSGDFGGTDTQY
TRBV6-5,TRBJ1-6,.,ASSYGAWGALH
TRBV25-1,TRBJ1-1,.,ASSLGTNTEAF
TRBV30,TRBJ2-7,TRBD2,AWSDLSGRGYEQY
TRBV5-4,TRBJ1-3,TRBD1,ASSTTGEGNTIY
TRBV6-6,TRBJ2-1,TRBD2,ASRSGTSENNEQF
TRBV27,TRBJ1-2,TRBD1,ASGPDRLNYGYT
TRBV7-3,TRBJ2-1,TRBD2,ASSLASGGHNEQF
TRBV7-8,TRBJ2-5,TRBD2,ASTSGLAGWETQY
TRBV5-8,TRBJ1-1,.,ASSLSGWDTEAF
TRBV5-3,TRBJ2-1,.,ARSFVPLQGRKQF
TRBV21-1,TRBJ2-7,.,ASSKCGGPYEQY
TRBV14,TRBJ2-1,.,ASSTLQGVDEQF
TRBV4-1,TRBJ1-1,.,ASSQGKQGMNTEAF
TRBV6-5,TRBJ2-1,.,ASSPGDEQF